The text below deals with one T cell receptor beta chain. The source of the sample is a study of blood T cells in healthy people across ages. V lost 5 bases to trimming and J lost 6 bases; unmatched junction nucleotides: 9. CDR1 is DFQATT and CDR2 is SNEGSKA in the germline V gene (reference sequence). The CDR3 covers 14 residues. Next came a second PCR, run for about 7 to 12 cycles, which used a sample-barcoded 5' primer along with a J-beta primer mix. TCRdb itself ran the 5' RACE reads through MiXCR, one entry per CDR3 protein. The sample has about 640,000 distinct CDR3 sequences; about 30% are singletons.

Sequencing was done on a sample of blood. The TCR was taken from a woman aged 80 or over in good health. The V and J genes are TRBV20-1 and TRBJ2-1; 8 bases are a match to TRBD1. CDR3 nucleotides: TGCAGTGCTTCAGGGGGCAGGGTTGGCAATGAGCAGTTCTTC. It specifies CSASGGRVGNEQFF.